Given below is one T cell receptor beta chain in context. The target antigen is unknown. This entry belongs to a study of T cell responses to AZD1222 COVID-19 vaccine. Method: immunoSEQ multiplex PCR; TCRdb's copy keeps in-frame clones and lacks some. The table records approximately 73,000 clones, nearly 85% of them present only once. The length of the CDR3 is 17 residues. Germline lookup yields CDR1 LNHDA and CDR2 SQIVND (reference sequence). V lost 2 bases to trimming and J lost 5 bases; unmatched junction nucleotides: 11. Study findings and constraints: Nearly half of spike-specific TCRs reportedly target unmutated variant regions. A mostly white British donor set with more females was recruited, and clonal diversity was possibly underestimated. Across spike, vaccine-associated CD4 TCRs were found, dominant at 160-218 and 743-854. Just 5 to 7 people given AZD1222 tested seropositive at baseline.

Sequenced material: peripheral blood, taken on day 0 of AZD1222 vaccination. V usage is TRBV19 and J usage is TRBJ1-4; 7 nucleotides line up with TRBD1. The receptor's source is an adult in good health. The DNA for the CDR3 is TGTGCCAGTAGTATAAATACCGGGACAGCACGCAATGAAAAACTGTTTTTT. This gives the protein CASSINTGTARNEKLFF.